This TCR beta chain was recorded in a study of cytomegalovirus exposure and HLA in healthy donors. Overall study results and limits: Some TCR beta chains (roughly 160 of them) were listed as cytomegalovirus-associated.

Measured with immunoSEQ multiplex PCR; TCRdb has only the in-frame clones, and not every one. The sample has 100,000 to 120,000 clones, 95% seen once. For this clone: Its specificity is unknown.

CDR1 and CDR2 from the germline V gene are MGHRA and YSYEKL. V shed 0 bases and J shed 4 bases, with 4 bases lying between them. The CDR3 consists of 13 residues. The V gene is TRBV4-1, the J gene TRBJ1-3; D not certain. This receptor was identified in a young woman in good health and CMV-seronegative. Input material: PBMCs. CDR3 sequence (DNA): TGCGCCAGCAGCCAAGATCAAGGAAACACCATATATTTT. This codes for CASSQDQGNTIYF.